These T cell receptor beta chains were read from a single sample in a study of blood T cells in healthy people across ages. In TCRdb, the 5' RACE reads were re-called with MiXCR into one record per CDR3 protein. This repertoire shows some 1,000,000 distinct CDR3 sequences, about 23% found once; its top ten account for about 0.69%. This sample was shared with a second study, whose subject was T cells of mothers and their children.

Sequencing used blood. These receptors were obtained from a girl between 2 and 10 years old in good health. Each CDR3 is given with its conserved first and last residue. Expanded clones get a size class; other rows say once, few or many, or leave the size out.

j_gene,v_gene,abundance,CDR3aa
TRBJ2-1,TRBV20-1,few,CSARGGFGQGGYEQFF
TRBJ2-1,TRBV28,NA,CASTFRGSSYNEQFF
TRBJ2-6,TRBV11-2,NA,CASSSPTQGAMSGVGSGANVLTF
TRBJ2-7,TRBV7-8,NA,CASSDHFYEQYF
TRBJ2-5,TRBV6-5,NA,CASSYSLAGETQYF
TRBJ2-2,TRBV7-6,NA,CASSSVPMRERHTGELFF
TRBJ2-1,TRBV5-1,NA,CASSLQGSSNEQFF
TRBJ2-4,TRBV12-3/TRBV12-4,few,CASKRASQNIQYF
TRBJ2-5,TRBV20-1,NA,CSARDLYLEETQYF
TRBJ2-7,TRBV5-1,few,CASSLRQDAYEQYF
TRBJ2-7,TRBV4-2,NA,CASSQEQVAYEQYF
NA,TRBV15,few,CATSRPIRQGDTYEQYF
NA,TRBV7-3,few,CASSPNVGNEQFF
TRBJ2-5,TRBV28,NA,CASSLSNLRGHLQETQYF
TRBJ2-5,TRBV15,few,CATSDRNRVKETQYF
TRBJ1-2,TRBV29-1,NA,CSVEDLLGGNYGYTF
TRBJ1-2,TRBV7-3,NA,CASSISGTGNYGYTF
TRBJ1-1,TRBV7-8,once,CASSFSRGTKAFF
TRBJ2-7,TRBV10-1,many,CASSTGTGAYEQYF
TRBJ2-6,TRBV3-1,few,CASSHGPGANALTF
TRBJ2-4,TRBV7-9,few,CASSDAGGGLAKNIQYF
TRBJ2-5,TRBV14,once,CASSQQREGETQYF
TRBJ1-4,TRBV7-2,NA,CASSIPGQRVDEKLFF
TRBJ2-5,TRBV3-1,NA,CASSQDWGTRSETQYF
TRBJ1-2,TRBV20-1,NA,CSATMTSYGYTF
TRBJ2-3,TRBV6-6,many,CASSYQAGGITDTQYF
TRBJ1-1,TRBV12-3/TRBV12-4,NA,CASSKGTANTEAFF
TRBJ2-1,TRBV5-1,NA,CASSISNEQFF
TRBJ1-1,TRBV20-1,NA,CSARHRGSGNTEAFF
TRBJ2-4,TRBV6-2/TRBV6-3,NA,CASSRDRLAKNIQYF
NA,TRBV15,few,CATSIRGEKETQYF
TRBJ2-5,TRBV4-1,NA,CASSQGGAGTFQETQYF
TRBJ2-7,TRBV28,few,CASSPSRQSDEQYF
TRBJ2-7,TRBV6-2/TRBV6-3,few,CASGRESYEQYF
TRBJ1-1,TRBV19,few,CASNLGNTEAFF
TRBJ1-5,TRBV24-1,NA,CATSDLWGDQPQHF